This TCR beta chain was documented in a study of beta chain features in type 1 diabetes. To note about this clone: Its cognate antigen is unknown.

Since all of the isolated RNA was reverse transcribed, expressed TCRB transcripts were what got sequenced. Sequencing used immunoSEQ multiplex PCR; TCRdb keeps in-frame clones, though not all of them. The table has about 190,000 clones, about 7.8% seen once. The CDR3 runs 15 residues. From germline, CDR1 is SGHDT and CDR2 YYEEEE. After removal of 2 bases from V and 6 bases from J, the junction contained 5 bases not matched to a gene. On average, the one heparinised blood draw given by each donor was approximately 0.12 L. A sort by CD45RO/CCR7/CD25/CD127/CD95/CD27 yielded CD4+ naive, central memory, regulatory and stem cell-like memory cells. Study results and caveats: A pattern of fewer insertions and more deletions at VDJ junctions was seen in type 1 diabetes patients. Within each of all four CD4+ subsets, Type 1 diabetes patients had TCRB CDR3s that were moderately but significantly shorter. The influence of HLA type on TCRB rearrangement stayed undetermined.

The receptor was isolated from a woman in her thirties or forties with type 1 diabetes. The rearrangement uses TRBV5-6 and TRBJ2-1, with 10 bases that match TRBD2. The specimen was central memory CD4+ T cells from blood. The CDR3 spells CASSFPSGGLNEQFF. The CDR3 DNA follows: TGTGCCAGCAGCTTCCCTAGCGGGGGTCTCAATGAGCAGTTCTTC.